This TCR beta chain appears in the sequencing data of a study of blood T cell repertoires in COVID-19. Background on the study: Sites across the United States, Italy and Spain contributed samples from acute and convalescent COVID-19. From T cells, B-cell-depleted T cells, or PBMCs came the material, which was cDNA or gDNA.

Trimming stripped 0 bases from V and 1 base from J, with 7 bases between. From germline, CDR1 is LGHNA and CDR2 YSLEER. CDR3 length: 14 amino acids. Authors' data handling: Reference gene primer amplification yielded estimated nucleated cell counts. TCRdb keeps only in-frame clones here, not all; method: immunoSEQ multiplex PCR. D and trimming were read from the DNA, whereas the V and J calls and clone size are those reported in that table. The sample includes hundreds of thousands of clones, over 75% of them seen just once. The source is a human donor in a cohort sampled during active COVID-19. V gene TRBV4-3 combines with J gene TRBJ2-7; D is unresolved. Sequencing was done on a sample of peripheral blood. The CDR3 region is CASSQEPRSYEQYF. In DNA form, the CDR3 reads TGCGCCAGCAGCCAAGAGCCTAGATCCTACGAGCAGTACTTC.